The 18 T cell receptor beta chains reported below all come from one sample, sequenced in a study of blood T cell repertoires in COVID-19. Profiled with immunoSEQ multiplex PCR; TCRdb holds only in-frame clones, not every one. The sample has about 400,000 clones, roughly 87% seen once. Material for sequencing was PBMCs or T cells enriched from blood (not recorded which). These receptors were collected from a woman in her forties with acute COVID-19.

Written as DNA, the CDR3 is TGTGCCAGCTCGGACACCGGGGAGCTGTTTTTT. Protein sequence: CASSDTGELFF. The chain is built from TRBV11-3 and TRBJ2-2; unclear D gene. Trimming took off 8 bases at V and 3 bases at J, with 4 bases between the two ends. This CDR3 has 11 amino acids. Germline CDR1 and CDR2: SGHNT and YENEEA.

The chain combines TRBV6-5 with TRBJ1-5; TRBD1 is a possible D gene (5 bases). Looked up from germline, CDR1 is MNHEY and CDR2 is SVGAGI. Between the trimmed V and J ends, which lost 4 bases and 5 bases, there was a span of 12 bases. The CDR3 totals 14 residues. CDR3 protein: CASSSRVRDQPQHF. CDR3 in DNA: TGTGCCAGCAGTTCCAGGGTCAGGGATCAGCCCCAGCATTTT.

This clone was seen only once. The V and J genes are TRBV18 and TRBJ1-3; D call uncertain. The V end was cut by 1 base, the J end by 0 bases, with 13 bases between. Germline CDR1 reads KGHSH; CDR2 reads LQKENI. The CDR3 spans 17 residues. CDR3: CASSPQRTAISGNTIYF. The CDR3 DNA reads TGTGCCAGCTCACCACAGAGAACCGCGATCTCTGGAAACACCATATATTTT.

This chain connects TRBV10-3 to TRBJ2-1, with D hard to call. The CDR3 has 12 amino acids. Deletions cut 10 bases from V and 6 bases from J, with 13 bases between. Germline V gene data show CDR1 as ENHRY and CDR2 as SYGVKD. The chain's CDR3 is CANARSGNEQFF. CDR3 nucleotides: TGTGCCAATGCCCGGAGTGGCAATGAGCAGTTCTTC.

The rearrangement joins TRBV5-5 to TRBJ1-5, with D tentatively TRBD1 (5 bases). Trimming removed 2 bases at V and 4 bases at J, with 10 bases between. This CDR3 contains 14 residues. CDR1 is SGHKS, CDR2 YYEKEE, per germline (reference sequence). The CDR3: CASSFGQGNQPQHF. In nucleotides, the CDR3 is TGTGCCAGCAGCTTTGGGCAGGGAAATCAGCCCCAGCATTTT. Combining the CDR3 with reference TRBV5-5 and TRBJ1-5 gives the whole variable domain DAGVTQSPTHLIKTRGQQVTLRCSPISGHKSVSWYQQVLGQGPQFIFQYYEKEERGRGNFPDRFSARQFPNYSSELNVNALLLGDSALYLCASSFGQGNQPQHFGDGTRLSIL.

This chain joins TRBV5-1 and TRBJ2-7; 7 bases align to TRBD1. The germline V gene has CDR1 SGHRS and CDR2 YFSETQ. V shed 6 bases, J shed 5 bases, and the junction held 11 bases outside the gene matches. This CDR3 has 14 amino acids. As DNA, the CDR3 is TGCGCCAGCAAGGGGGCGGGCAGTCTAGACGAGCAGTACTTC. It codes for CASKGAGSLDEQYF. The entire variable domain, with the rest obtained from reference TRBV5-1 and TRBJ2-7, is as follows: KAGVTQTPRYLIKTRGQQVTLSCSPISGHRSVSWYQQTPGQGLQFLFEYFSETQRNKGNFPGRFSGRQFSNSRSEMNVSTLELGDSALYLCASKGAGSLDEQYFGPGTRLTVT.

This clone was seen only once. The V call is TRBV3-1 (or the pseudogene TRBV3-2), the J call TRBJ2-7; D perhaps matches TRBD2 (6 bases). Per the germline V gene, CDR1 is LGHDT and CDR2 is YNNKEL (reference sequence). CDR3 size: 14 residues. Trimming cost V 0 bases and J 3 bases, with 9 bases left between them. The CDR3 bases are TGTGCCAGCAGCCAAGATTTCGGGGGCTACGAGCAGTACTTC. Its protein is CASSQDFGGYEQYF.

This clone has more than one count but fewer than ten. This rearrangement joins TRBV12-3 or TRBV12-4 to TRBJ1-2; TRBD1 matches 7 bases. There are 13 residues in the CDR3. The V and J ends lost 5 bases and 4 bases, in that order; junction bases with no gene match: 4. CDR3: CASSQRQGYGYTF. The CDR3 coding sequence is TGTGCCAGCAGTCAAAGACAGGGCTATGGCTACACCTTC.

J is TRBJ2-3 and V is TRBV30, with D possibly matching TRBD2 (6 bases). The CDR3 consists of 15 residues. Trimming took 4 bases from V and 0 from J, leaving 14 bases between them. Germline loops: CDR1 GTSNPN, CDR2 SVGIG (reference sequence). CDR3 residues: CAWTSATSSTDTQYF. The CDR3 DNA reads TGTGCCTGGACTAGCGCAACCTCTAGCACAGATACGCAGTATTTT.

This clone was recorded a few times. CDR3 DNA sequence: TGCAGTGCTACTGAGTCAGCCGGTGGCGGGAGTGAAGCTTTCTTT. This gives the protein CSATESAGGGSEAFF. The chain uses TRBV20-1 and TRBJ1-1; D is uncertain. Germline CDR1 and CDR2: DFQATT and SNEGSKA (reference sequence). Trimming took off 4 bases at V and 7 bases at J, with 22 bases between the two ends. The CDR3 is 15 residues long.

The J gene is TRBJ2-7, the V gene TRBV5-1; TRBD1 aligns across 9 bases. J was trimmed by 3 bases and V by 3 bases; bases with no gene match: 4. Germline values: CDR1 SGHRS, CDR2 YFSETQ. The CDR3 runs to 14 residues. CDR3 bases: TGCGCCAGCAGCTCGACAGGGGGAGACTACGAGCAGTACTTC. Protein sequence: CASSSTGGDYEQYF. Supplemented by reference TRBV5-1 and TRBJ2-7, the full variable domain reads KAGVTQTPRYLIKTRGQQVTLSCSPISGHRSVSWYQQTPGQGLQFLFEYFSETQRNKGNFPGRFSGRQFSNSRSEMNVSTLELGDSALYLCASSSTGGDYEQYFGPGTRLTVT.

The chain uses TRBV18 and TRBJ1-1, with 7 bases that match TRBD1. V shed 4 bases and J 1 base; nucleotides not matched to a gene: 3. Germline CDR1 is KGHSH and CDR2 is LQKENI. The CDR3 loop spans 14 amino acids. The CDR3 sequence is CASSRRQGNTEAFF. CDR3 bases: TGTGCCAGCTCACGACGACAGGGGAACACTGAAGCTTTCTTT.

This chain uses TRBV9 with TRBJ2-3, with D possibly matching TRBD2 (5 bases). Germline values: CDR1 SGDLS, CDR2 YYNGEE. Trimming pared 0 bases from V and 6 bases from J, leaving 8 bases between. This CDR3 has 13 amino acids. The DNA for the CDR3 is TGTGCCAGCAGCGTAGCCGAGCGGGATACGCAGTATTTT. Amino acids: CASSVAERDTQYF.

The chain carries TRBV7-9 and TRBJ2-2, with D perhaps matching TRBD2 (5 bases). Germline V lookup: CDR1 SEHNR, CDR2 FQNEAQ (reference sequence). The germline V and J ends were trimmed by 1 base and 4 bases, with 10 bases remaining between them. This CDR3 is built from 15 residues. Here the CDR3 reads CASSLGGITTGELFF. In DNA form, the CDR3 reads TGTGCCAGCAGCTTAGGAGGGATTACCACCGGGGAGCTGTTTTTT.

The chain carries TRBV4-1 and TRBJ1-2; 7 bases are a match to TRBD1. Germline CDR1 and CDR2: MGHRA and YSYEKL. V shed 4 bases, J shed 3 bases, and the junction held 8 bases outside the gene matches. This CDR3 has 15 amino acids. CDR3: CASSPEGGADYGYTF. The CDR3 region has the DNA TGCGCCAGCAGCCCGGAAGGGGGCGCTGACTATGGCTACACCTTC.

This chain links TRBV6-5 with TRBJ1-2, with D hard to call. CDR3 size: 12 residues. CDR1 and CDR2 (germline): MNHEY, SVGAGI. V shed 7 bases and J shed 6 bases, with 12 bases lying between them. The CDR3 coding sequence is TGTGCCAGCAAAAGAGGCATAGATGGCTACACCTTC. As protein: CASKRGIDGYTF.

The chain recombines TRBV7-9 with TRBJ2-3; D is undetermined. With 6 bases removed from V and 2 bases from J, the gap between germline ends came to 18 bases. The CDR3 covers 16 residues. Germline V CDR1 and CDR2: SEHNR, FQNEAQ (reference sequence). CDR3 nucleotide sequence: TGTGCCAGCAGGTACCCGGCCCCGACTCTCACAGATACGCAGTATTTT. Translation: CASRYPAPTLTDTQYF.

This rearrangement joins TRBV4-2 to TRBJ2-1; TRBD1 is a possible D gene (6 bases). The V end lost 1 base, the J end lost 1 base, and 11 bases lay between the germline ends. From germline, CDR1 is LGHNA and CDR2 YNFKEQ. This CDR3 is built from 16 residues. The CDR3 DNA follows: TGTGCCAGCAGCCAAGCCGGAGACAGGTCCTACAATGAGCAGTTCTTC. It specifies CASSQAGDRSYNEQFF.